These 18 T cell receptor beta chains originate from one sample sequenced in a study of graft-versus-host responses after intestinal transplantation. Sequencing was performed with immunoSEQ multiplex PCR; in TCRdb, only in-frame clones are kept and a portion is missing. The sample contains about 93,000 clones, just under 95% of which appear only once. The antigens of these receptors remain unknown. This sample comprised unstimulated CD8+ T cells sorted from spleen or lymph node cells, obtained before intestinal transplant. All receptors come from a human donor who received an intestinal transplant.

Written as DNA, the CDR3 is TGTGCCAGTAGTCCGCAGACAGGGGGCTATGGCTACACCTTC. Encoded protein: CASSPQTGGYGYTF. This chain joins TRBV19 and TRBJ1-2; 9 nucleotides match TRBD1. V gave up 5 bases and J gave up 4 bases; unmatched junction bases: 5. The CDR3 contains 14 residues. CDR1 is LNHDA, CDR2 SQIVND, per germline (reference sequence).

J is TRBJ1-5 and V is TRBV15; the match to TRBD1 covers 8 bases. The CDR3 has 15 residues. V trimming: 4 bases; J trimming: 4 bases; junction bases outside the gene matches: 6. Looked up from germline, CDR1 is LNHNV and CDR2 is YYDKDF (reference sequence). CDR3 in amino acids: CATSKSGQDNQPQHF. As DNA, the CDR3 is TGTGCCACCAGCAAATCGGGACAGGATAATCAGCCCCAGCATTTT.

The chain recombines TRBV28 with TRBJ2-5; TRBD1 might be the D (6 bases). Trimming took off 8 bases at V and 5 bases at J, with 21 bases between the two ends. This CDR3 spans 15 amino acids. CDR1 is MDHEN, CDR2 SYDVKM, per germline. CDR3: CASRPGAPSGETQYF. The CDR3 nucleotides are TGTGCCAGCCGACCAGGGGCTCCGTCCGGGGAGACCCAGTACTTC.

The chain couples TRBV5-6 to TRBJ2-7, with D uncertain. The V and J ends lost 0 bases and 5 bases respectively, with 6 bases between them. The germline V gene encodes CDR1 SGHDT and CDR2 YYEEEE. There are 12 residues in the CDR3. CDR3 DNA sequence: TGTGCCAGCAGCTTGGCAGTGGACGAGCAGTACTTC. It translates to CASSLAVDEQYF.

Notes on this clone: In the same sample, other DNA sequences code for this CDR3. The V call is TRBV19, the J call TRBJ2-7, with 7 bases fitting TRBD1. Germline lookup yields CDR1 LNHDA and CDR2 SQIVND (reference sequence). J lost 2 bases, V lost 3 bases, and 1 base had no gene match. CDR3 size: 13 residues. The CDR3 region is CASSIGTAYEQYF. The CDR3 coding sequence is TGTGCCAGTAGTATCGGGACAGCCTACGAGCAGTACTTC.

The chain is built from TRBV27 and TRBJ2-5, with D possibly TRBD2 on 5 matching bases. Germline V gives CDR1 MNHEY, CDR2 SMNVEV (reference sequence). This CDR3 region has 14 residues. Trimming took 5 bases from V and 3 from J, leaving 13 bases between them. CDR3 residues: CASSVGVGEETQYF. The CDR3 DNA reads TGTGCCAGCAGTGTAGGTGTCGGGGAAGAGACCCAGTACTTC.

This chain joins TRBV2 and TRBJ1-2, with TRBD1 matching 7 bases. The J segment lost 7 bases and the V segment lost 0 bases, leaving 8 bases of the junction unmatched. From germline, CDR1 is SNHLY and CDR2 FYNNEI. This CDR3 has 15 amino acids. CDR3 sequence: CASSEATGWAFGYTF. The CDR3 DNA follows: TGTGCCAGCAGTGAAGCGACAGGGTGGGCCTTTGGCTACACCTTC.

This clone was picked up one time. The J gene is TRBJ2-1, the V gene TRBV7-3, with D perhaps matching TRBD1 (7 bases). The germline gives CDR1 SGHTA, CDR2 FQGTGA. V dropped 3 bases and J dropped 7 bases, with 10 bases sitting between them. The CDR3 extends over 13 amino acids. In nucleotides, the CDR3 is TGTGCCAGCAGCTTCGCAGGGGGGAATGAGCAGTTCTTC. This sequence encodes CASSFAGGNEQFF.

This chain links TRBV6-5 with TRBJ2-7; D might be TRBD1 (5 bases). Germline lookup yields CDR1 MNHEY and CDR2 SVGAGI. This CDR3 has 14 amino acids. The ends were cut back, 5 bases at V and 0 bases at J, with 11 bases in the middle. CDR3 protein: CASSPGFSSYEQYF. CDR3 nucleotide sequence: TGTGCCAGCAGTCCAGGGTTCTCCTCCTACGAGCAGTACTTC.

Written as DNA, the CDR3 is TGTGCCAGCAGCCAAAAAGGGGGACGGGGAACGAGGAATGAGCAGTTCTTC. Encoded protein: CASSQKGGRGTRNEQFF. This chain joins TRBV7-9 and TRBJ2-1; the D gene is possibly TRBD1 (6 bases). This CDR3 contains 17 residues. In germline, CDR1 is SEHNR, CDR2 FQNEAQ (reference sequence). With 5 bases removed from V and 7 bases from J, the gap between germline ends came to 24 bases. Full variable domain (rest looked up from reference TRBV7-9 and TRBJ2-1): DTGVSQNPRHKITKRGQNVTFRCDPISEHNRLYWYRQTLGQGPEFLTYFQNEAQLEKSRLLSDRFSAERPKGSFSTLEIQRTEQGDSAMYLCASSQKGGRGTRNEQFFGPGTRLTVL.

The chain uses TRBV27 and TRBJ2-5; D might be TRBD1 or TRBD2, each matching 5 bases. Gene TRBJ2-7 matches the end of the DNA better, so the J call may be wrong. Germline lookup yields CDR1 MNHEY and CDR2 SMNVEV (reference sequence). This CDR3 has 11 residues. The CDR3 coding sequence is TGTGCCAGCATGGGGGCCTACGAGCAGTACTTC. It codes for CASMGAYEQYF.

The V gene is TRBV5-5, the J gene TRBJ1-1; 7 positions agree with TRBD1. Germline V gene sequence: CDR1 SGHKS, CDR2 YYEKEE (reference sequence). The CDR3 totals 15 residues. The V and J ends lost 0 bases and 2 bases, in that order; junction bases with no gene match: 4. The CDR3 nucleotides read TGTGCCAGCAGCTTGGAGGGACAGCCTAACACTGAAGCTTTCTTT. Translating gives CASSLEGQPNTEAFF. Full variable domain (rest looked up from reference TRBV5-5 and TRBJ1-1): DAGVTQSPTHLIKTRGQQVTLRCSPISGHKSVSWYQQVLGQGPQFIFQYYEKEERGRGNFPDRFSARQFPNYSSELNVNALLLGDSALYLCASSLEGQPNTEAFFGQGTRLTVV.

This chain uses TRBV11-2 with TRBJ1-1, with D perhaps TRBD1 (6 bases). The germline gives CDR1 SGHAT, CDR2 FQNNGV. This CDR3 contains 13 residues. V was pared by 1 base and J by 7 bases, with 10 bases between. The DNA for the CDR3 is TGTGCCAGCAGCTTAGGCACAGGGATTGAAGCTTTCTTT. Protein sequence: CASSLGTGIEAFF.

The chain joins TRBV7-8 to TRBJ2-7, with D perhaps matching TRBD1 (6 bases). The V end lost 4 bases, the J end lost 1 base, and 14 bases lay between the germline ends. Per the germline V gene, CDR1 is SGHVS and CDR2 is FQNEAQ. This CDR3 is 15 amino acids long. The CDR3 DNA reads as TGTGCCAGCAGCTCGATTGAAGGACAGTCCTACGAGCAGTACTTC. Amino acid sequence: CASSSIEGQSYEQYF.

This chain joins TRBV7-6 and TRBJ1-3; maybe TRBD1 (6 bases). Trimming took 4 bases from V and 0 from J, leaving 7 bases between them. Germline values: CDR1 SGHVS, CDR2 FNYEAQ. The CDR3 has 14 amino acids. For the CDR3, the DNA is TGTGCCAGCAGCTCGGACAGCTCTGGAAACACCATATATTTT. The encoded protein is CASSSDSSGNTIYF.

This sequence joins TRBV28 and TRBJ2-7; TRBD1 agrees at 10 bases. V shed 4 bases, J shed 3 bases, and the junction held 6 bases outside the gene matches. The CDR3 sequence is 15 residues long. Germline lookup yields CDR1 MDHEN and CDR2 SYDVKM. CDR3 in amino acids: CASSSRDRGNYEQYF. The DNA for the CDR3 is TGTGCCAGCAGTTCCCGGGACAGGGGTAACTACGAGCAGTACTTC.

This rearrangement joins TRBV4-2 to TRBJ2-7; the D gene is possibly TRBD2 (5 bases). The CDR3 is 15 residues long. Trimming shortened V by 1 base and J by 1 base, and 11 bases separated the two germline ends. The germline V gene has CDR1 LGHNA and CDR2 YNFKEQ. This CDR3 is CASSQGLWTSYEQYF. CDR3 nucleotides: TGTGCCAGCAGCCAAGGGTTATGGACTTCCTACGAGCAGTACTTC.

This clone was recorded only once. The chain carries TRBV19 and TRBJ2-1; possible D gene TRBD2, 5 bases. The CDR3 spans 16 residues. Germline CDR1 LNHDA, CDR2 SQIVND (reference sequence). V shed 5 bases and J shed 4 bases, with 18 bases lying between them. CDR3 amino acids: CASSRGGSLFYNEQFF. The CDR3 region has the DNA TGTGCCAGTAGTCGCGGCGGGTCACTTTTTTACAATGAGCAGTTCTTC.